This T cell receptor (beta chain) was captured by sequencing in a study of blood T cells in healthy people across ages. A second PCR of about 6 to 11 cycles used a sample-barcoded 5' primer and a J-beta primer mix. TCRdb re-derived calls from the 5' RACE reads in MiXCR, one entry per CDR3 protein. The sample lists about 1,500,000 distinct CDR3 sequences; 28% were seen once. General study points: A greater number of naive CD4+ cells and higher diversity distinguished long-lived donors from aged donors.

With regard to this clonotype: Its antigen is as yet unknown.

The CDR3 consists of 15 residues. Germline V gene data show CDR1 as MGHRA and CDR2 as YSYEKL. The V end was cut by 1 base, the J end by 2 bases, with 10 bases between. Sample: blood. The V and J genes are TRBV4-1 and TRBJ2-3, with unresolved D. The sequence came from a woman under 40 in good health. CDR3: CASSQGQRDTDTQYF. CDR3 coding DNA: TGCGCCAGCAGCCAAGGGCAGCGAGACACAGATACGCAGTATTTT.